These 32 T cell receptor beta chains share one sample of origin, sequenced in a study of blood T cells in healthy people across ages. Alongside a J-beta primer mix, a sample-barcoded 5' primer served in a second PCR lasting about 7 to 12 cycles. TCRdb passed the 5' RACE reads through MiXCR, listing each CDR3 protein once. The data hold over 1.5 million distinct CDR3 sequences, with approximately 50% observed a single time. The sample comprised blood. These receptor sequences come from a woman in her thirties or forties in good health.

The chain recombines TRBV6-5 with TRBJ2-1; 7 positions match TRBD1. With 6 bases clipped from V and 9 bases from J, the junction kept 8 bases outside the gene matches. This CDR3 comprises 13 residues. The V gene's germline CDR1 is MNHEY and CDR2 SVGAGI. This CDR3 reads CASSPEGGSEQFF. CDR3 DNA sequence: TGTGCCAGCAGCCCCGAAGGGGGCAGTGAGCAGTTCTTC.

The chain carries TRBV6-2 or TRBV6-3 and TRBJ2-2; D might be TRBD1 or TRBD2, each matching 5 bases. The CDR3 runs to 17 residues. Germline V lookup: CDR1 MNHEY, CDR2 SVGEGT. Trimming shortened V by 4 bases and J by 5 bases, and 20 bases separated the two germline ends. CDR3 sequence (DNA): TGTGCCAGCAGTTCGCCTCCTAGGGACGAGACGACCGGGGAGCTGTTTTTT. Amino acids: CASSSPPRDETTGELFF.

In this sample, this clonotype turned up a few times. Here the CDR3 reads CSVARTSGGLEQFF. The CDR3 region has the DNA TGCAGCGTCGCTAGGACTAGCGGGGGCCTGGAGCAGTTCTTC. The rearrangement joins TRBV29-1 to TRBJ2-1, with 13 bases identical to TRBD2. V lost 6 bases and J lost 10; bases outside the gene matches: 9. CDR1 is SQVTM, CDR2 ANQGSEA, per germline. The length of the CDR3 is 14 residues.

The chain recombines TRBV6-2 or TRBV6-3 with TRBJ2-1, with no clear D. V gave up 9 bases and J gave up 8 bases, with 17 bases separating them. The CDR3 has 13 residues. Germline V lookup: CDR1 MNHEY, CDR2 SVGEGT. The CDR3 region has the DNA TGTGCCAGTCTCAGAGGACCCTTCGATGAGCAGTTCTTC. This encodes CASLRGPFDEQFF.

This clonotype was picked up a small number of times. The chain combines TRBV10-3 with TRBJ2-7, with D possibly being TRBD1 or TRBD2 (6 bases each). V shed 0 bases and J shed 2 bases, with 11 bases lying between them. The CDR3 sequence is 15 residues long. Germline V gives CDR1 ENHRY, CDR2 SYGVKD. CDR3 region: CAISESKGGPYEQYF. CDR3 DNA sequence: TGTGCCATCAGTGAGTCCAAGGGGGGACCCTACGAGCAGTACTTC.

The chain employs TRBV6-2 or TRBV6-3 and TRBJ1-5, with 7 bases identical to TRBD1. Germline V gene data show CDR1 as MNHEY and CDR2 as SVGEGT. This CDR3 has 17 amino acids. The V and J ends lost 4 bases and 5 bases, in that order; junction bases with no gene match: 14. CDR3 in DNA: TGTGCCAGCAGTTCTCCACGCACCGGGACAGAGTATCAGCCCCAGCATTTT. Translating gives CASSSPRTGTEYQPQHF.

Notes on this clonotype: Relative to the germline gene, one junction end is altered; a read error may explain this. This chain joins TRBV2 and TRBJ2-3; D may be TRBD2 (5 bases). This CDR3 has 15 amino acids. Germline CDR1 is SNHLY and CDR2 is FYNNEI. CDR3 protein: CASSEARASKDTQYF. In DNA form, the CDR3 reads TGTGCCAGCAGTGAAGCGCGGGCTAGCAAAGATACGCAGTATTTT.

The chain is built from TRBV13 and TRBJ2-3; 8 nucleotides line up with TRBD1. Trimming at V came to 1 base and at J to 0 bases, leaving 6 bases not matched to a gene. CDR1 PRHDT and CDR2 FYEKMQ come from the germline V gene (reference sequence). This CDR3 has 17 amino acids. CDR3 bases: TGTGCCAGCAGCTTAGTCCACAGGGGGATAAGCACAGATACGCAGTATTTT. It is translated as CASSLVHRGISTDTQYF.

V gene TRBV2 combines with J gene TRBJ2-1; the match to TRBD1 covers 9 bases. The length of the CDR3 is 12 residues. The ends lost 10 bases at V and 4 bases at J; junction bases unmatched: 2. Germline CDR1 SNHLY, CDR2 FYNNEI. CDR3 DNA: TGTGCCATCGGACAGGGGTACAATGAGCAGTTCTTC. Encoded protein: CAIGQGYNEQFF. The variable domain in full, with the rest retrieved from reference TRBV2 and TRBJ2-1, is EPEVTQTPSHQVTQMGQEVILRCVPISNHLYFYWYRQILGQKVEFLVSFYNNEISEKSEIFDDQFSVERPDGSNFTLKIRSTKLEDSAMYFCAIGQGYNEQFFGPGTRLTVL.

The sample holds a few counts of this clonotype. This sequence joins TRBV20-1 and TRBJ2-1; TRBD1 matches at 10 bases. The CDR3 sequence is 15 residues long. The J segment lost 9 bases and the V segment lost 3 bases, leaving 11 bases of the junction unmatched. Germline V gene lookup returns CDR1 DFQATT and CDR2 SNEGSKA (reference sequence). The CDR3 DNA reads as TGCAGTGCTAGGACCGGGACAGGGGCGGGTGGTGAGCAGTTCTTC. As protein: CSARTGTGAGGEQFF.

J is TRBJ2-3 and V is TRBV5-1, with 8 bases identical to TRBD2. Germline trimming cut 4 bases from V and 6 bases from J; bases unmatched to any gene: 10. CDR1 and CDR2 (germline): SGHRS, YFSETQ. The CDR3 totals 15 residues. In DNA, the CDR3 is TGCGCCAGCAGCAGGGCGGGGGGCCCCGCGGATACGCAGTATTTT. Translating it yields CASSRAGGPADTQYF.

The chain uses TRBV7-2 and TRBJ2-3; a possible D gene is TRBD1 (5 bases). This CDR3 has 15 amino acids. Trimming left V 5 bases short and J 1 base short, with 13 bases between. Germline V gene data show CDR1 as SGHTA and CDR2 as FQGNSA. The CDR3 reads CASSLQTAGTDTQYF. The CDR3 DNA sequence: TGTGCCAGCAGCCTACAGACAGCCGGCACAGATACGCAGTATTTT.

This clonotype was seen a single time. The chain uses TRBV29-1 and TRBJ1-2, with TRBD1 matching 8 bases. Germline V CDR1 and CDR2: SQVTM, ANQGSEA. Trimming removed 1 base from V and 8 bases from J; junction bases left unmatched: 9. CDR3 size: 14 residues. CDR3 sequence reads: CSVEGQAGGLGYTF. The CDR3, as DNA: TGCAGCGTTGAAGGGCAGGCAGGGGGCTTGGGCTACACCTTC.

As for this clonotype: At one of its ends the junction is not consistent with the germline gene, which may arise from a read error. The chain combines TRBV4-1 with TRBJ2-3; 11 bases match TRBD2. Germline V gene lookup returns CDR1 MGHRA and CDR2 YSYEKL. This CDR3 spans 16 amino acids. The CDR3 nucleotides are TGCGCCAGCAGTCGACTAGCGGGGCCTCCCACAGATACGCAATATTTT. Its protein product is CASSRLAGPPTDTQYF.

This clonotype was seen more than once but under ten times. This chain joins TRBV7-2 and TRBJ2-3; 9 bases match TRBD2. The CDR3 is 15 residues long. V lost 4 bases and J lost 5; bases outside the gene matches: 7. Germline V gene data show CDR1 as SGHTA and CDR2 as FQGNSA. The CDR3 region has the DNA TGTGCCAGCAGCTCTAGCGGGGCCCTGGGAGATACGCAGTATTTT. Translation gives CASSSSGALGDTQYF.

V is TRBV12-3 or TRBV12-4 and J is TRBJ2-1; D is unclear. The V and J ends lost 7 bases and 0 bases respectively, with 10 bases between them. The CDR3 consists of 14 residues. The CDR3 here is CASMKDSSYNEQFF. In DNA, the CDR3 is TGTGCCAGCATGAAGGATAGCTCCTACAATGAGCAGTTCTTC.

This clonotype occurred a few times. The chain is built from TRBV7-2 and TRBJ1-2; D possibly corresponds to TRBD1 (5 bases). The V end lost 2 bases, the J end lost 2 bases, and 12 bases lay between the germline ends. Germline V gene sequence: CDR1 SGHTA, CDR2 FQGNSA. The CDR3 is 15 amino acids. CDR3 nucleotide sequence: TGTGCCAGCAGCTTAACGTCGACAGCCAACTATGGCTACACCTTC. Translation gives CASSLTSTANYGYTF.

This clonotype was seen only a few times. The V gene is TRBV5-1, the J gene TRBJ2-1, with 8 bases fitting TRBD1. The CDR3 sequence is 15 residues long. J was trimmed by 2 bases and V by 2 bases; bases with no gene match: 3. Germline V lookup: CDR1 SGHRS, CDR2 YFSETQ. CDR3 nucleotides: TGCGCCAGCAGCTTTGGGGACAGGCCCTACAATGAGCAGTTCTTC. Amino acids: CASSFGDRPYNEQFF.

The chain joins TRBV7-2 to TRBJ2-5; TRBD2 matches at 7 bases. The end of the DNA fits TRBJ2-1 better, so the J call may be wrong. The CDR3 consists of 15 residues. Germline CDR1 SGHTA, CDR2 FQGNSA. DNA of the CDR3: TGTGCCAGCAGCGGCCGCGGGGGATTACAAGAGACCCAGTTCTTC. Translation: CASSGRGGLQETQFF.

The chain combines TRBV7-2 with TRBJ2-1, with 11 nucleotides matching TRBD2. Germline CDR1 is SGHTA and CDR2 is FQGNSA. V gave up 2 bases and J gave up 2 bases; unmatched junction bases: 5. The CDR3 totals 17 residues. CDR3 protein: CASSLKELAGAYNEQFF. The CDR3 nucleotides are TGTGCCAGCAGCTTAAAGGAACTAGCGGGGGCCTACAATGAGCAGTTCTTC.

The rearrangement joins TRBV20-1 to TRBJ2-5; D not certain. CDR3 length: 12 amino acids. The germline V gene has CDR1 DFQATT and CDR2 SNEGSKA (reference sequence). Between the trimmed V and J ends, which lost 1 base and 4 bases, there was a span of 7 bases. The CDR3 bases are TGCAGTGCTAGAGTGGTACGAGAGACCCAGTACTTC. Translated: CSARVVRETQYF.

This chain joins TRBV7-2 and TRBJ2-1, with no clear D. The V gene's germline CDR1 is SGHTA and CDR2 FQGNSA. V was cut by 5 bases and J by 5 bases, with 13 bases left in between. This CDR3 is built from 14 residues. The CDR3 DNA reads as TGTGCCAGCAGCCCTCGGGTCTCGGACAATGAGCAGTTCTTC. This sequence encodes CASSPRVSDNEQFF.

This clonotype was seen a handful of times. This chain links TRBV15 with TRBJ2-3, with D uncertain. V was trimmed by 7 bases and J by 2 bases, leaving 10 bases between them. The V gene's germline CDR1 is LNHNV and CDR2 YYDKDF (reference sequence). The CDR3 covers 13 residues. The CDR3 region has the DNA TGTGCCACCACGATCTCTCCCACAGATACGCAGTATTTT. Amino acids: CATTISPTDTQYF.

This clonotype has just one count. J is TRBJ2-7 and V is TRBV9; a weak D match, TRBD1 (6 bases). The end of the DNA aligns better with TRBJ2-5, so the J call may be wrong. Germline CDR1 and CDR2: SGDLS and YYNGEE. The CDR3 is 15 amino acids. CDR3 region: CASSVGVQGGETQYF. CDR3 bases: TGTGCCAGCAGCGTAGGAGTACAGGGTGGGGAGACCCAGTACTTC.

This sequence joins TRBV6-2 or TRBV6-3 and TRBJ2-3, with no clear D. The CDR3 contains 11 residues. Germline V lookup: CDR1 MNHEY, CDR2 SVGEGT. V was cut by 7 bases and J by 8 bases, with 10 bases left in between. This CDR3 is CASTTARTQYF. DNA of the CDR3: TGTGCCAGCACCACTGCACGTACGCAGTATTTT.

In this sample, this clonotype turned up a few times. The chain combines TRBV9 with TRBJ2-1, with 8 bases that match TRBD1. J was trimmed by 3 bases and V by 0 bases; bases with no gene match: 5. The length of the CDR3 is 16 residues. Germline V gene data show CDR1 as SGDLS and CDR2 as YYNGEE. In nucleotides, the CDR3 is TGTGCCAGCAGCGTAGTAGGGGACAGGCTCTACAATGAGCAGTTCTTC. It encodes CASSVVGDRLYNEQFF.

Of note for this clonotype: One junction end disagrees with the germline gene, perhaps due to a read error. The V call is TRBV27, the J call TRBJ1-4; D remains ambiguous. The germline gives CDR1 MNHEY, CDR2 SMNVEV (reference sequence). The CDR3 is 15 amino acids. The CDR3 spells CACSSNPVTNEKLFF. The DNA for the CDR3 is TGTGCCTGCAGCTCCAATCCCGTCACTAATGAAAAACTGTTTTTT. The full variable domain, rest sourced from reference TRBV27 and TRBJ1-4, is EAQVTQNPRYLITVTGKKLTVTCSQNMNHEYMSWYRQDPGLGLRQIYYSMNVEVTDKGDVPEGYKVSRKEKRNFPLILESPSPNQTSLYFCACSSNPVTNEKLFFGSGTQLSVL.

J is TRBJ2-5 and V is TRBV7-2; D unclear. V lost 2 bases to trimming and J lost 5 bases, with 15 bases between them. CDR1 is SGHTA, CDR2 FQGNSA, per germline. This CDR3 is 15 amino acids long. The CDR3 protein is CASSLLVWSLETQYF. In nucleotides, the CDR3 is TGTGCCAGCAGCTTACTGGTATGGAGTCTCGAGACCCAGTACTTC.

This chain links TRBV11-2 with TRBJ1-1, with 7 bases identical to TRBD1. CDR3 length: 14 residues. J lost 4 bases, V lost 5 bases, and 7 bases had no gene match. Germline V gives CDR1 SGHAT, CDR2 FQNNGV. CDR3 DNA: TGTGCCAGCAGCATACAGGGGTATACCACTGAAGCTTTCTTT. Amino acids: CASSIQGYTTEAFF.

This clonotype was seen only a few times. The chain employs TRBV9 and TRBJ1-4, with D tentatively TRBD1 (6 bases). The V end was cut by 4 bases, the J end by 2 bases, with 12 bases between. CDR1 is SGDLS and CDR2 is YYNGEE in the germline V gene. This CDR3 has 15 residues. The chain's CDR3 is CASSTSGHTNEKLFF. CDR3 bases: TGTGCCAGCAGCACCTCGGGACATACTAATGAAAAACTGTTTTTT.

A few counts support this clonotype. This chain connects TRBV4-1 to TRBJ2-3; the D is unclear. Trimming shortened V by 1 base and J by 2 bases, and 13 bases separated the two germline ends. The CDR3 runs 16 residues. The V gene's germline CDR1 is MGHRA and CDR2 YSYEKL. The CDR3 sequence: CASSQVGRRTTDTQYF. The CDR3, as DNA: TGCGCCAGCAGCCAAGTGGGCAGGAGAACCACAGATACGCAGTATTTT.

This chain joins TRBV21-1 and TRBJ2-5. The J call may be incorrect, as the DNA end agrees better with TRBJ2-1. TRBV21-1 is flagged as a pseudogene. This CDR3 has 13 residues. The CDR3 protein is CASSPSSQETQFF. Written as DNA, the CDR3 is TGTGCCAGCAGCCCCAGCTCCCAAGAGACCCAGTTCTTC.